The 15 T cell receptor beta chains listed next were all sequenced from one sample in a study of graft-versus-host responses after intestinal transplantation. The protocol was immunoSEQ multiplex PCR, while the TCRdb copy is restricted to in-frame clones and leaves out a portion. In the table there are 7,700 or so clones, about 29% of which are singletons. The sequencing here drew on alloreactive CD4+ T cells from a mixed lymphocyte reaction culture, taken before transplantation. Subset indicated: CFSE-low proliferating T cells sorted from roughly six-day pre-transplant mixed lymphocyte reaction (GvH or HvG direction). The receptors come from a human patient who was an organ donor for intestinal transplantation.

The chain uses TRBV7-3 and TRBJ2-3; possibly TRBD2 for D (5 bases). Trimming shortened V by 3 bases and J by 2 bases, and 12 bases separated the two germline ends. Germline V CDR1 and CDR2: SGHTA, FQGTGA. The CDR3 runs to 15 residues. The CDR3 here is CASSFSGRLTDTQYF. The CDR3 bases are TGTGCCAGCAGCTTCAGCGGAAGGCTCACAGATACGCAGTATTTT.

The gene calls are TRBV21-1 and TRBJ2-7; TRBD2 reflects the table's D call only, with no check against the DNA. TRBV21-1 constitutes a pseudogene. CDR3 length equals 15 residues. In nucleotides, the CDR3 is TGTGCCAGCAGCAATGGGACTAGCGGTGATAACGAGCAGTACTTC. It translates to CASSNGTSGDNEQYF.

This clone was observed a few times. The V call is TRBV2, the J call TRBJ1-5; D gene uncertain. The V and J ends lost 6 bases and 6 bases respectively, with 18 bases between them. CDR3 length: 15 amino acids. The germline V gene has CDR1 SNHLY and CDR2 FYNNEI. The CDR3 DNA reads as TGTGCCAGCAGCGCCCTCAGGAGCGGCACTCAGCCCCAGCATTTT. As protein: CASSALRSGTQPQHF.

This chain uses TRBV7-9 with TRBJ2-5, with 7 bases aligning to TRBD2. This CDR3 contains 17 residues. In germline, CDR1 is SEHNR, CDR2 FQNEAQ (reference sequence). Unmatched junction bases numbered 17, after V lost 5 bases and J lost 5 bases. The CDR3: CASSLGGLPPSLETQYF. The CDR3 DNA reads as TGTGCCAGCAGCCTCGGGGGACTACCTCCCTCCTTGGAGACCCAGTACTTC. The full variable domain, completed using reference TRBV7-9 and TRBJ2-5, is DTGVSQNPRHKITKRGQNVTFRCDPISEHNRLYWYRQTLGQGPEFLTYFQNEAQLEKSRLLSDRFSAERPKGSFSTLEIQRTEQGDSAMYLCASSLGGLPPSLETQYFGPGTRLLVL.

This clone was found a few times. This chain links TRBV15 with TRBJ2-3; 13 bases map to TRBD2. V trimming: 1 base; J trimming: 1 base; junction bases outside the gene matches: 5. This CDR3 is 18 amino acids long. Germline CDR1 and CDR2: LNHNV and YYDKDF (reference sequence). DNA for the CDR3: TGTGCCACCAGCAGAGGGAGGACTAGCGGGGGCGGCACAGATACGCAGTATTTT. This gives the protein CATSRGRTSGGGTDTQYF.

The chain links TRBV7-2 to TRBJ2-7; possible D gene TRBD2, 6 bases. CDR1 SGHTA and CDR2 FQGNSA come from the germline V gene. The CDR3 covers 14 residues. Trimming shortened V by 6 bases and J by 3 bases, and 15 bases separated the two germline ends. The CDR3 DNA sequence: TGTGCCAGCAGTACGCTTCGGGGGTTCTACGAGCAGTACTTC. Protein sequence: CASSTLRGFYEQYF.

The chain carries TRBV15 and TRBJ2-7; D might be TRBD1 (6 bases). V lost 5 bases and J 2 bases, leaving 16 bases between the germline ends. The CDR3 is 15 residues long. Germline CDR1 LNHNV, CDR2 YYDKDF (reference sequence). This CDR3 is CATSPLRRTAYEQYF. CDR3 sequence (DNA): TGTGCCACCAGCCCATTACGCCGGACAGCCTACGAGCAGTACTTC.

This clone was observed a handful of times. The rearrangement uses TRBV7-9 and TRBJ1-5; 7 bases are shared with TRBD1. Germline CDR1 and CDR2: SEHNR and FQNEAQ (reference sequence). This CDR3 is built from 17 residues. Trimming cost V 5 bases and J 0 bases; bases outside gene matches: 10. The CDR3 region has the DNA TGTGCCAGCAGCGCAAAACCTAACAGGGGTAGCAATCAGCCCCAGCATTTT. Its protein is CASSAKPNRGSNQPQHF.

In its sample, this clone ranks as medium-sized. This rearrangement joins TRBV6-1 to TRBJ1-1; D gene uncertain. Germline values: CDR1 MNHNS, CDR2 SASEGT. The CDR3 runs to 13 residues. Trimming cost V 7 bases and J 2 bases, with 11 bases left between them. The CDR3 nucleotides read TGTGCCAGCAATTGGAACAGAAACACTGAAGCTTTCTTT. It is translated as CASNWNRNTEAFF.

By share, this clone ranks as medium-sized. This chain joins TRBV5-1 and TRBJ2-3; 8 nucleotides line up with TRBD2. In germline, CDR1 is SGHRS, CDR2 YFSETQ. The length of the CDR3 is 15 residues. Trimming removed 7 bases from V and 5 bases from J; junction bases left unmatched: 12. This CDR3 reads CASAIAGLPGDTQYF. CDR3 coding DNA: TGCGCCAGCGCAATAGCGGGGCTTCCTGGAGATACGCAGTATTTT. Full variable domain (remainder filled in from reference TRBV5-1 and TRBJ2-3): KAGVTQTPRYLIKTRGQQVTLSCSPISGHRSVSWYQQTPGQGLQFLFEYFSETQRNKGNFPGRFSGRQFSNSRSEMNVSTLELGDSALYLCASAIAGLPGDTQYFGPGTRLTVL.

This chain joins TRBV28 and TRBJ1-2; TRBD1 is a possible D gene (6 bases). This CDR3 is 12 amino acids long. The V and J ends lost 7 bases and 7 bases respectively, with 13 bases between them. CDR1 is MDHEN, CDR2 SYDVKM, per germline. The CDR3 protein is CASTPNRAGYTF. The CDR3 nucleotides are TGTGCCAGCACTCCGAACAGGGCTGGCTACACCTTC.

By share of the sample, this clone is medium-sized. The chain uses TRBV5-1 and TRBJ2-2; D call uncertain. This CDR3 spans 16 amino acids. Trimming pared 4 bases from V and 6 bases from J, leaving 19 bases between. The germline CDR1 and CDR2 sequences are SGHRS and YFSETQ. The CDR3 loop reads CASSTNPRLAAGELFF. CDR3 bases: TGCGCCAGCAGCACCAACCCTCGACTGGCGGCCGGGGAGCTGTTTTTT. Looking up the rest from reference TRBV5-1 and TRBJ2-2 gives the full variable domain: KAGVTQTPRYLIKTRGQQVTLSCSPISGHRSVSWYQQTPGQGLQFLFEYFSETQRNKGNFPGRFSGRQFSNSRSEMNVSTLELGDSALYLCASSTNPRLAAGELFFGEGSRLTVL.

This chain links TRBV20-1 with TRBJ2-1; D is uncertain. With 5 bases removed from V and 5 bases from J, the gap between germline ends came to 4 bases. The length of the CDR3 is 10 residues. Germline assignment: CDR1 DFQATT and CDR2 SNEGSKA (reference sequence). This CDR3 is CSASNNEQFF. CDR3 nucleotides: TGCAGTGCTTCCAACAATGAGCAGTTCTTC.

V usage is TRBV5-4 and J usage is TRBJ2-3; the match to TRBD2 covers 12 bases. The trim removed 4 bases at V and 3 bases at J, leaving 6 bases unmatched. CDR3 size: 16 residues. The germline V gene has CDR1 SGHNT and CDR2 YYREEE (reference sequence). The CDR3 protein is CASSRRLAGVTDTQYF. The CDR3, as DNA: TGTGCCAGCAGCCGGCGACTAGCGGGAGTGACAGATACGCAGTATTTT.

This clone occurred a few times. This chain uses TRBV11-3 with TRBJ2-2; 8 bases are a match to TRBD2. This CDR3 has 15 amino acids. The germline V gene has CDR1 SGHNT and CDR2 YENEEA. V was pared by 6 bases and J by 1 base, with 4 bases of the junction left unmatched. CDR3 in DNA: TGTGCCAGCAGTCCCACTAGCGGGAACACCGGGGAGCTGTTTTTT. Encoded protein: CASSPTSGNTGELFF.